The 10 T cell receptor beta chains reported below all come from one sample, sequenced in a study of somatic mutations in cytotoxic T cells in rheumatoid arthritis. Some clones are missing from TCRdb's copy, which holds only in-frame ones; the method was immunoSEQ multiplex PCR. The sample has about 15,000 clones; about 81% are singletons. The sequenced material came from CD8+ T cells sorted from blood. These receptors were collected from an adult with rheumatoid arthritis.

V usage is TRBV4-1 and J usage is TRBJ2-3, with 8 positions matching TRBD2. From germline, CDR1 is MGHRA and CDR2 YSYEKL. V shed 2 bases and J 0 bases; nucleotides not matched to a gene: 1. This CDR3 has 15 amino acids. The CDR3 nucleotides read TGCGCCAGCAGCCAATCTAGCGGGAGCACAGATACGCAGTATTTT. This codes for CASSQSSGSTDTQYF.

This clone showed up just once. The genes are TRBV30 and TRBJ2-7, with 9 bases identical to TRBD1. Germline V lookup: CDR1 GTSNPN, CDR2 SVGIG (reference sequence). The CDR3 extends over 13 amino acids. With V trimmed by 2 bases and J by 3 bases, 2 bases remained unmatched. In DNA form, the CDR3 reads TGTGCCTGGAGTTCGACAGGGGGCTACGAGCAGTACTTC. Protein: CAWSSTGGYEQYF.

The V and J genes are TRBV19 and TRBJ2-1; 8 bases align to TRBD1. Germline trimming cut 10 bases from V and 8 bases from J; bases unmatched to any gene: 10. Germline V gene sequence: CDR1 LNHDA, CDR2 SQIVND (reference sequence). This CDR3 is built from 13 residues. The CDR3 sequence: CATRRTGNDEQFF. The DNA for the CDR3 is TGTGCCACCAGGAGGACAGGGAACGATGAGCAGTTCTTC.

CDR3 bases: TGTGCCAGCAAATCAGAATTCGATGGCTACACCTTC. This gives the protein CASKSEFDGYTF. V and J are TRBV2 and TRBJ1-2; D call uncertain. The CDR3 is 12 residues long. V lost 7 bases to trimming and J lost 6 bases, with 12 bases between them. CDR1 is SNHLY, CDR2 FYNNEI, per germline.

The rearrangement uses TRBV7-9 and TRBJ1-1; 9 nucleotides match TRBD1. The V gene end was trimmed by 8 bases and the J gene end by 0 bases; junction bases not matched to a gene: 7. The CDR3 is 15 residues long. Germline assignment: CDR1 SEHNR and CDR2 FQNEAQ (reference sequence). CDR3 DNA sequence: TGTGCCAGCGCCCTGGGACAGGGAATGAACACTGAAGCTTTCTTT. Translation gives CASALGQGMNTEAFF.

This chain connects TRBV19 to TRBJ2-7; 11 positions agree with TRBD2. V gave up 5 bases and J gave up 0 bases; unmatched junction bases: 6. The germline gives CDR1 LNHDA, CDR2 SQIVND (reference sequence). This CDR3 comprises 16 residues. In nucleotides, the CDR3 is TGTGCCAGTAGTGCAATCACTAGCGGGAGCTCCTACGAGCAGTACTTC. It is translated as CASSAITSGSSYEQYF.

This clone has a single count. The chain carries TRBV13 and TRBJ1-2; TRBD1 aligns across 8 bases. Germline V CDR1 and CDR2: PRHDT, FYEKMQ (reference sequence). The J segment lost 3 bases and the V segment lost 5 bases, leaving 5 bases of the junction unmatched. The CDR3 spans 14 residues. The CDR3 region has the DNA TGTGCCAGCAGCCCTCCGGGACAGGACTATGGCTACACCTTC. Translation gives CASSPPGQDYGYTF. Filled out from reference TRBV13 and TRBJ1-2, the complete variable domain reads AAGVIQSPRHLIKEKRETATLKCYPIPRHDTVYWYQQGPGQDPQFLISFYEKMQSDKGSIPDRFSAQQFSDYHSELNMSSLELGDSALYFCASSPPGQDYGYTFGSGTRLTVV.

This sequence joins TRBV10-1 and TRBJ2-7; a possible D gene is TRBD1 (7 bases). V lost 2 bases and J 4 bases, leaving 12 bases between the germline ends. CDR3 length: 14 amino acids. CDR1 and CDR2 from the germline V gene are WNHNN and SYGVQD (reference sequence). The CDR3 DNA follows: TGCGCCAGCAGTGAGACCGCAGGGGGGTACGAGCAGTACTTC. Protein product: CASSETAGGYEQYF.

The rearrangement links TRBV19 to TRBJ2-1; possibly TRBD1 for D (6 bases). V lost 4 bases to trimming and J lost 8 bases, with 12 bases between them. Looked up from germline, CDR1 is LNHDA and CDR2 is SQIVND (reference sequence). This CDR3 spans 13 amino acids. This CDR3 reads CASSSDRFHEQFF. In DNA, the CDR3 is TGTGCCAGTAGTAGCGACAGGTTCCATGAGCAGTTCTTC.

This clone was detected only a few times. The V gene is TRBV7-6, the J gene TRBJ1-6; maybe TRBD1 (5 bases). Trimming removed 3 bases at V and 5 bases at J, with 8 bases between. This CDR3 region has 14 residues. Germline V gene data show CDR1 as SGHVS and CDR2 as FNYEAQ. The CDR3 is CASSLGPHNSPLHF. CDR3 coding DNA: TGTGCCAGCAGCTTGGGGCCCCATAATTCACCCCTCCACTTT.